This TCR beta chain stems from a study of T-cell reconstitution after alpha-beta-depleted transplantation in children. Germline loops: CDR1 SEHNR, CDR2 FQNEAQ (reference sequence). The V gene end was trimmed by 3 bases and the J gene end by 0 bases; junction bases not matched to a gene: 4. The CDR3 extends over 17 amino acids. There are a few counts of this clonotype. As it was prepared, the TCRbeta library received unique molecular identifiers. TCRdb independently ran MiXCR on the PCR reads; one entry per CDR3 protein. The data hold roughly 300,000 distinct CDR3 sequences, with 9.9% observed a single time.

The sequence derives from a human donor who donated a stem cell graft to a child with SCID. This sequence joins TRBV7-9 and TRBJ2-6, with TRBD1 identical over 8 bases. Here the sequenced sample was PBMCs from the stem cell graft donor, taken from the stem cell graft. The CDR3 here is CASSLTGAVSGANVLTF. Written as DNA, the CDR3 is TGTGCCAGCAGCTTGACAGGGGCGGTCTCTGGGGCCAACGTCCTGACTTTC. Based on the CDR3 plus reference TRBV7-9 and TRBJ2-6, the full variable domain is DTGVSQNPRHKITKRGQNVTFRCDPISEHNRLYWYRQTLGQGPEFLTYFQNEAQLEKSRLLSDRFSAERPKGSFSTLEIQRTEQGDSAMYLCASSLTGAVSGANVLTFGAGSRLTVL.